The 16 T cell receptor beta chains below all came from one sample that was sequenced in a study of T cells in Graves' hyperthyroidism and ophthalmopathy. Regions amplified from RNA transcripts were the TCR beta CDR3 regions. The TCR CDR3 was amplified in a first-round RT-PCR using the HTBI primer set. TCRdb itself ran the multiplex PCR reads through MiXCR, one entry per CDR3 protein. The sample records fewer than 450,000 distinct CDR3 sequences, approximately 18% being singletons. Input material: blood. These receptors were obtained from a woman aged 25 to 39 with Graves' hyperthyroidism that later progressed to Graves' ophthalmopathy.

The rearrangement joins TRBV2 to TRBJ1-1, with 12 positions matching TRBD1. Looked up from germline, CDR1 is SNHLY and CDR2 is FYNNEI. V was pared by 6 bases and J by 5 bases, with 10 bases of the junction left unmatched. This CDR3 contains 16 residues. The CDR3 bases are TGTGCCAGCAGGGACCTGGGACAGGGGGCCGTGACTGAAGCTTTCTTT. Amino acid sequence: CASRDLGQGAVTEAFF.

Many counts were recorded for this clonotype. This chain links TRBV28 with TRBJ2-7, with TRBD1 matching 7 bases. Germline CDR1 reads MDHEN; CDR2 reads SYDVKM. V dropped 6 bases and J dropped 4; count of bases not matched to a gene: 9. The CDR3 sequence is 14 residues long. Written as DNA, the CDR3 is TGTGCCAGCAGCCCAGGGACAGTCGGGTACGAGCAGTACTTC. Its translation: CASSPGTVGYEQYF.

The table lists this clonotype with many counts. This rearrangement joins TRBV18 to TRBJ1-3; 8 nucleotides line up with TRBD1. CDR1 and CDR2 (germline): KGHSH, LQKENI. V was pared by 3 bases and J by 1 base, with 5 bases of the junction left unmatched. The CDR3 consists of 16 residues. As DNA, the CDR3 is TGTGCCAGCTCACCGACAGGGGAAGCATCTGGAAACACCATATATTTT. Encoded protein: CASSPTGEASGNTIYF.

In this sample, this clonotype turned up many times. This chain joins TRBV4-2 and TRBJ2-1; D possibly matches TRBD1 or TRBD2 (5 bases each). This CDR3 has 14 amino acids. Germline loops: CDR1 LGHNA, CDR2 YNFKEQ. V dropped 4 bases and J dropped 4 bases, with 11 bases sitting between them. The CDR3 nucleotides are TGTGCCAGCAGCCGGGAGACAGATTACAATGAGCAGTTCTTC. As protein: CASSRETDYNEQFF.

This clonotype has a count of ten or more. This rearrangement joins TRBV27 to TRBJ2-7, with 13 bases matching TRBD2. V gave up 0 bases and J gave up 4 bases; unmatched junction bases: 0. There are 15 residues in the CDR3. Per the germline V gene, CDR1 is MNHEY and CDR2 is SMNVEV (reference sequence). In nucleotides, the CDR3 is TGTGCCAGCAGTTTATCACTAGCGGGGGGGTACGAGCAGTACTTC. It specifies CASSLSLAGGYEQYF.

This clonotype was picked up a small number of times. In DNA form, the CDR3 reads TGCGCCAGCAACCACGGAGGGTGGGGCTACTATGGCTACACCTTC. As protein: CASNHGGWGYYGYTF. The V gene is TRBV10-2, the J gene TRBJ1-2; tentatively, D is TRBD1 (5 bases). The germline V gene has CDR1 WSHSY and CDR2 SAAADI. The V end was cut by 7 bases, the J end by 3 bases, with 18 bases between. CDR3 length: 15 residues.

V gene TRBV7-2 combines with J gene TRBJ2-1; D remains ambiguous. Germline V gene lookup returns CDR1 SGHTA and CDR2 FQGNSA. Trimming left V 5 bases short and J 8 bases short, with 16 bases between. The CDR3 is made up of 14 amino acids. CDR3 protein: CASSPLLSGDEQFF. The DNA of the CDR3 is TGTGCCAGCAGCCCCCTACTTTCTGGGGATGAGCAGTTCTTC. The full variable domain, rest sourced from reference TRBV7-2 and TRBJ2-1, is GAGVSQSPSNKVTEKGKDVELRCDPISGHTALYWYRQSLGQGLEFLIYFQGNSAPDKSGLPSDRFSAERTGGSVSTLTIQRTQQEDSAVYLCASSPLLSGDEQFFGPGTRLTVL.

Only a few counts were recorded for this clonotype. For the CDR3, the DNA is TGTGCCAGCAGCCCAATCTTCGCAACTAATGAAAAACTGTTTTTT. This codes for CASSPIFATNEKLFF. The chain joins TRBV7-9 to TRBJ1-4; no clear D. This CDR3 is 15 amino acids long. The germline V gene has CDR1 SEHNR and CDR2 FQNEAQ (reference sequence). Trimming stripped 5 bases from V and 0 bases from J, with 10 bases between.

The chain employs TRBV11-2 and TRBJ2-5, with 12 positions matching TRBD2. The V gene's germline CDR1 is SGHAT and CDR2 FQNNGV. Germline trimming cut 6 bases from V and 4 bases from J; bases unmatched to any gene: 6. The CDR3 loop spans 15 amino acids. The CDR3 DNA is TGTGCCAGCAGTCCCCCGGGACTAGCGGGAGAGACCCAGTACTTC. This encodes CASSPPGLAGETQYF.

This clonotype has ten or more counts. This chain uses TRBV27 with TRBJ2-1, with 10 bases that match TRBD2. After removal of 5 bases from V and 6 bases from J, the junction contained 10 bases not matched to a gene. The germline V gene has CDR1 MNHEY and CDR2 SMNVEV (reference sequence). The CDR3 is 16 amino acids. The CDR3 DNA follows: TGTGCCAGCAGTCCCATAAGCGGGAGGGTTTCCAATGAGCAGTTCTTC. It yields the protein CASSPISGRVSNEQFF.

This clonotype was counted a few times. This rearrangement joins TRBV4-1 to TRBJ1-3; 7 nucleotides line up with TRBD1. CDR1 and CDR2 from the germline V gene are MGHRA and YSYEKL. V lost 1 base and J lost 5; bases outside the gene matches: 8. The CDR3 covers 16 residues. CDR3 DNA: TGCGCCAGCAGCCAAGTGGGGACAGTCGTTAGAAACACCATATATTTT. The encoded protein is CASSQVGTVVRNTIYF.

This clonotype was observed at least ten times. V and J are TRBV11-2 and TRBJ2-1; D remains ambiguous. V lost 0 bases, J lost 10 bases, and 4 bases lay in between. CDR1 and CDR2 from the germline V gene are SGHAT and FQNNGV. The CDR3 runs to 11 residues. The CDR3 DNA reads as TGTGCCAGCAGCTTAGACCCAGAGCAGTTCTTC. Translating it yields CASSLDPEQFF.

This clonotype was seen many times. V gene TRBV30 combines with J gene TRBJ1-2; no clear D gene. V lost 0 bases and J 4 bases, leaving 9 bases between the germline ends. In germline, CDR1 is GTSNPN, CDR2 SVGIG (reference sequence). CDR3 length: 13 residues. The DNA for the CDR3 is TGTGCCTGGAGTGTACGGTCATCCTATGGCTACACCTTC. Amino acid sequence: CAWSVRSSYGYTF.

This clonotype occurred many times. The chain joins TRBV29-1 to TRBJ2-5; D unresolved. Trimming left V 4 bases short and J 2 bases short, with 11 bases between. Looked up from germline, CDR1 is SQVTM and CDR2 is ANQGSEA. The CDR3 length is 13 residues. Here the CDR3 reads CSVGPQEQETQYF. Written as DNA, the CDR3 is TGCAGCGTTGGGCCCCAGGAACAAGAGACCCAGTACTTC.

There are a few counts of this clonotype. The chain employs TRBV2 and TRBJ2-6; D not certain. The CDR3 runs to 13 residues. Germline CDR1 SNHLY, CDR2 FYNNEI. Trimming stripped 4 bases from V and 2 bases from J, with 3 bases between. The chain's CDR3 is CASSATGANVLTF. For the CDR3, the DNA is TGTGCCAGCAGTGCGACTGGGGCCAACGTCCTGACTTTC.

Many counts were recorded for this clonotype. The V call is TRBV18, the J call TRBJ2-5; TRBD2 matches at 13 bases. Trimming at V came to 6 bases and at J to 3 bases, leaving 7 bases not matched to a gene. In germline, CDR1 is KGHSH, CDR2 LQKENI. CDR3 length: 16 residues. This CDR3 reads CASSGGTSGTEETQYF. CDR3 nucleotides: TGTGCCAGCTCCGGCGGGACTAGCGGGACGGAAGAGACCCAGTACTTC.